The sequence of this T cell receptor (beta chain) was determined in a study of T cells expressing NK-cell markers. Study-wide results and limits: It is unclear if expanded NKG2C-expressing clones target HCMV antigens.

Note on this clonotype: What it recognizes is unknown.

TCRdb re-called the 5' RACE reads and catalogs CDR3 proteins one per entry, DNA excluded. The sample table includes 500,000 to 600,000 distinct CDR3 sequences. The germline V gene has CDR1 SGHRS and CDR2 YFSETQ. The CDR3 is made up of 19 amino acids. The rearrangement joins TRBV5-1 to TRBJ2-1; TCRdb's D gene call, TRBD1, goes unchecked for lack of DNA. The specimen was blood T cells: a sorted CD56 or NKG2C T cell subset, CD4+ or CD8+ T cells, or bulk PBMC T cells (not recorded which). This TCR came from a man aged 18 to 29 in good health. The CDR3 sequence: CASSPKPGTGISGYNEQFF.